A selection of T cell receptor beta chains follows, all from one sample in a study of early T cells in non-severe SARS-CoV-2 infection. TCRdb independently ran MiXCR on the 5' RACE reads; one entry per CDR3 protein. The table has tens of thousands of distinct CDR3 sequences, around 17% seen once. The sample in question was whole blood, obtained at baseline. The receptor set was obtained from an adult who was a healthcare worker with PCR-confirmed SARS-CoV-2 infection or an uninfected control (not recorded which). The CDR3 runs from the conserved cysteine through the conserved F or W. A D gene is named only where the DNA matches it firmly. Size is stated for part of the rows, as once, few or many counts, or as a class when the clone is expanded.

CDR3 protein	CDR3 DNA	V gene	D gene	J gene	clone size
CASSYTQTGSNGYTF	TGTGCCAGCAGTTATACCCAGACAGGGTCGAATGGCTACACCTTC	TRBV6-5	TRBD1	TRBJ1-2	few
CASSNRGGSGYTF	TGTGCCAGCAGTAACAGGGGCGGGAGCGGCTACACCTTC	TRBV25-1	TRBD1	TRBJ1-2	few
CSATNMTSGKPGELFF	TGCAGTGCTACAAATATGACTAGCGGGAAACCCGGGGAGCTGTTTTTT	TRBV20-1	TRBD2	TRBJ2-2	.
CASSNGSRYGYTF	TGTGCCAGCAGTAATGGGTCGAGATATGGCTACACCTTC	TRBV12-3/TRBV12-4	.	TRBJ1-2	few
CASSPIPRLAGNSGANVLTF	TGTGCCAGCAGCCCAATCCCTCGGCTAGCGGGTAACTCTGGGGCCAACGTCCTGACTTTC	TRBV7-8	TRBD2	TRBJ2-6	.
CASSPLAASTDTQYF	TGTGCCAGCAGTCCACTAGCGGCTAGCACAGATACGCAGTATTTT	TRBV6-1	TRBD2	TRBJ2-3	.
CASSQTAGTAQYF	TGTGCCAGCAGCCAGACGGCAGGGACGGCCCAGTACTTC	TRBV14	.	TRBJ2-5	few
CASSPHDSRGQFF	TGTGCCAGCAGCCCCCATGATAGCAGAGGGCAGTTCTTC	TRBV7-2	.	TRBJ2-1	.
CASSVGGKSGNEQFF	TGTGCCAGCAGCGTAGGCGGGAAATCGGGCAATGAGCAGTTCTTC	TRBV9	.	TRBJ2-1	.
CASSPHRRTVNTGELFF	TGTGCCAGCAGTCCCCATCGTCGGACGGTGAACACCGGGGAGCTGTTTTTT	TRBV27	.	TRBJ2-2	few
CASSLVRLGGTGTDTQYF	TGTGCCAGCAGCTTAGTGAGGCTGGGGGGGACTGGCACAGATACGCAGTATTTT	TRBV7-6	TRBD2	TRBJ2-3	many
CASSSPNTDTQYF	TGTGCCAGCAGTTCCCCGAACACAGATACGCAGTATTTT	TRBV2	.	TRBJ2-3	.
CASRKPSPADTQYF	TGTGCCAGCAGAAAACCTTCCCCCGCAGATACGCAGTATTTT	TRBV11-2	.	TRBJ2-3	few
CASSPRDSAEPRYF	TGTGCCAGCAGCCCCCGGGACTCCGCCGAGCCTAGGTACTTC	TRBV9	.	TRBJ2-7	.
CASSEDNSGANVLTF	TGTGCCAGCAGTGAGGACAACTCTGGGGCCAACGTCCTGACTTTC	TRBV6-1	.	TRBJ2-6	.
CSATEVGNEQSF	TGCAGTGCTACGGAGGTGGGCAATGAGCAGTCCTTC	TRBV20-1	.	TRBJ2-1	few
CASSPGTGGGEQYF	TGTGCCAGCAGCCCTGGGACAGGGGGAGGCGAGCAGTACTTC	TRBV5-5	TRBD1	TRBJ2-7	few
CASRRAGEETQYF	TGTGCCAGCAGGAGAGCGGGAGAAGAGACCCAGTACTTC	TRBV6-2/TRBV6-3	TRBD2	TRBJ2-5	.
CASSLEGLGGTQYF	TGTGCCAGCAGTTTGGAGGGACTAGGGGGGACCCAGTACTTC	TRBV27	TRBD2	TRBJ2-5	few
CASSLAAGGTEAFF	TGCGCCAGCAGCTTGGCTGCAGGGGGCACTGAAGCTTTCTTT	TRBV5-1	TRBD1	TRBJ1-1	many
CASSPAGDANTGELFF	TGTGCCAGCAGCCCTGCCGGGGACGCGAACACCGGGGAGCTGTTTTTT	TRBV9	.	TRBJ2-2	few
CSATPPRVRLREYEQYF	TGCAGTGCTACCCCTCCTCGAGTCCGACTCAGGGAGTACGAGCAGTACTTC	TRBV20-1	.	TRBJ2-7	.
CASSLKADLFSYNEQFF	TGTGCCAGCAGCTTGAAGGCGGATTTATTCTCCTACAATGAGCAGTTCTTC	TRBV5-6	.	TRBJ2-1	.
CASSLGGENTIYF	TGTGCCAGCAGTTTGGGCGGGGAAAACACCATATATTTT	TRBV28	.	TRBJ1-3	many
CATFGGPGGGEQFF	TGTGCCACATTCGGAGGCCCCGGGGGGGGTGAGCAGTTCTTC	TRBV19	TRBD2	TRBJ2-1	many
CASSASTGAYGYTF	TGTGCCAGCAGTGCATCGACAGGGGCCTATGGCTACACCTTC	TRBV6-6	TRBD1	TRBJ1-2	many
CASSHTRDSSYEQYF	TGTGCCAGCAGCCATACCCGGGACAGCTCCTACGAGCAGTACTTC	TRBV7-9	TRBD1	TRBJ2-7	.
CSAPTSGRGYNEQFF	TGCAGTGCTCCAACTAGCGGGAGGGGTTACAATGAGCAGTTCTTC	TRBV20-1	TRBD2	TRBJ2-1	few
CASQTGAGHGYTF	TGTGCCAGCCAGACCGGCGCGGGCCATGGCTACACCTTC	TRBV12-3/TRBV12-4	.	TRBJ1-2	once
CASSGGQGNYGYTF	TGTGCCAGCAGCGGGGGACAGGGGAACTATGGCTACACCTTC	TRBV2	TRBD1	TRBJ1-2	.
CASTPPGRAYEQYF	TGTGCCAGCACGCCCCCTGGACGCGCATACGAGCAGTACTTC	TRBV25-1	.	TRBJ2-7	few
CASSPVSGSYNEQFF	TGTGCCAGCTCACCAGTCAGCGGGTCCTACAATGAGCAGTTCTTC	TRBV18	.	TRBJ2-1	few
CSAGALSGELFF	TGCAGTGCTGGAGCTTTAAGCGGGGAGCTGTTTTTT	TRBV20-1	.	TRBJ2-2	.
CASSPRSTQYF	TGTGCCAGCAGTCCCCGGAGTACGCAGTATTTT	TRBV12-3/TRBV12-4	.	TRBJ2-3	many
CATKVVNYGYTF	TGTGCCACAAAAGTAGTTAACTATGGCTACACCTTC	TRBV28	.	TRBJ1-2	many
CASSGGYRDAFF	TGTGCCAGCAGTGGAGGATACAGGGACGCTTTCTTT	TRBV6-1	.	TRBJ1-1	many
CASSPQGGAYEQYF	TGTGCCAGCAGCCCCCAGGGGGGCGCCTACGAGCAGTACTTC	TRBV7-9	.	TRBJ2-7	many
CATEMERVLFF	TGTGCCACCGAGATGGAGAGGGTTCTGTTCTTC	TRBV24-1	.	TRBJ2-1	few
CATRGQITGELFF	TGTGCCACCCGGGGCCAGATCACCGGGGAGCTGTTTTTT	TRBV10-3	.	TRBJ2-2	few
CASTAPGQGSYEQYF	TGTGCCAGCACTGCACCGGGACAGGGTTCCTACGAGCAGTACTTC	TRBV6-2/TRBV6-3	TRBD1	TRBJ2-7	few
CASKGGTVKNTEAFF	TGTGCCAGCAAAGGAGGGACAGTTAAGAACACTGAAGCTTTCTTT	TRBV3-1	TRBD1	TRBJ1-1	few